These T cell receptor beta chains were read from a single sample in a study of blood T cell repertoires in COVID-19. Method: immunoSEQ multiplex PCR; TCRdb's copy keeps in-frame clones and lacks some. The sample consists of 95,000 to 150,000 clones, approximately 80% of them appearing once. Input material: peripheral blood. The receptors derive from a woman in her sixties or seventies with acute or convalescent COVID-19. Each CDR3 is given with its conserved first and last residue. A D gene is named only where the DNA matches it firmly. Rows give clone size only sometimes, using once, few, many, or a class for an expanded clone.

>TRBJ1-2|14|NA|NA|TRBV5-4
TGTGCCAGCAGCCGGGAACGGAGGGTCTATGGCTACACCTTC
CASSRERRVYGYTF
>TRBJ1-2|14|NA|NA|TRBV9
TGTGCCAGCAGCGTATCCAGGGCAAGGGATGGCTACACCTTC
CASSVSRARDGYTF
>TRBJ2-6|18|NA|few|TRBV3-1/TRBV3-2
TGTGCCAGCAGCCAAGGGGTCGTCGGGGGCTCTGGGGCCAACGTCCTGACTTTC
CASSQGVVGGSGANVLTF
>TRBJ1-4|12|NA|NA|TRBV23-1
TGCGCCAGCAGTCAATCGGGAGGGAAACTGTTTTTT
CASSQSGGKLFF
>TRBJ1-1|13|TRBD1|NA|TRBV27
TGTGCCAGCAGTTTATACAGGGGGACTGAAGCTTTCTTT
CASSLYRGTEAFF
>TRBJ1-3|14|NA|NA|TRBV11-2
TGTGCCAGCAGCTTAGATAGTAAATCGGACACCATATATTTT
CASSLDSKSDTIYF
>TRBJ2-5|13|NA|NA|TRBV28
TGTGCCAGCAGTTTATTGGGCAGTTCCCCGCTGTACTTC
CASSLLGSSPLYF
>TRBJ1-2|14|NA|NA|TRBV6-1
TGTGCCAGCAGTGAATCCCAGGGGAACTATGGCTACACCTTC
CASSESQGNYGYTF
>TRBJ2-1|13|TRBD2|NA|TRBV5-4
TGTGCCAGCAGCCCGGGGACTAACAATGAGCAGTTCTTC
CASSPGTNNEQFF
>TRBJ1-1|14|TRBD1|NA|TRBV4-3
TGCGCCAGCAGCTATAACAGGGGAGGTACTGAAGCTTTCTTT
CASSYNRGGTEAFF
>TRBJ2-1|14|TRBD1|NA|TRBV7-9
TGTGCCAGCAGCTTAGAAGGGGGCCACAATGAGCAGTTCTTC
CASSLEGGHNEQFF
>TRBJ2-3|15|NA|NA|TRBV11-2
TGTGCCAGCAGCTTAGCACAGATTAACACAGATACGCAGTATTTT
CASSLAQINTDTQYF
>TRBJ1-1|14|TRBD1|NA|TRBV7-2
TGTGCCAGCAGCCCGGGACAGGGCAACACTGAAGCTTTCTTT
CASSPGQGNTEAFF
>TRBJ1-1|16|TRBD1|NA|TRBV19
TGTGCCAGTAGGCACGGGACAGCTAACAAGAACACTGAAGCTTTCTTT
CASRHGTANKNTEAFF
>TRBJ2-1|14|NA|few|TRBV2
TGTGCCAGCAATGGACAGGGACTATACAATGAGCAGTTCTTC
CASNGQGLYNEQFF
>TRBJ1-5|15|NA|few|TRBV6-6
TGTGCCAGCAGTTACTCGAGTAATAGCAATCAGCCCCAGCATTTT
CASSYSSNSNQPQHF
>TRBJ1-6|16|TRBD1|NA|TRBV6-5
TGTGCCAGCAGTTACCTCAGGACAGGGCAGCGATCACCCCTCCACTTT
CASSYLRTGQRSPLHF
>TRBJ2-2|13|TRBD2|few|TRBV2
TGTGCCAGCAGTTTGCGGGGGGGCAAGGAGCTGTTTTTT
CASSLRGGKELFF
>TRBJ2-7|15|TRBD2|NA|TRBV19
TGTGCCAGTAGAGTAGCGGGCGGGGGCTCCTACGAGCAGTACTTC
CASRVAGGGSYEQYF
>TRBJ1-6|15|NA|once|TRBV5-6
TGTGCCAGCAGCTCAGGTCTCGCCTATAATTCACCCCTCCACTTT
CASSSGLAYNSPLHF
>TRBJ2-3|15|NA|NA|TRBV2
TGTGCCAGCAGTGTCAGGGGCCGGTTAAAAGATACGCAGTATTTT
CASSVRGRLKDTQYF
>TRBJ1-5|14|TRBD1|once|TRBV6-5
TGTGCCAGCAGAAGACAGGGGGCCGTTGCTTCCCAGCATTTT
CASRRQGAVASQHF
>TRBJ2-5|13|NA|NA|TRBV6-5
TGTGCCAGCAGTTACGAGGACCAAGAGACCCAGTACTTC
CASSYEDQETQYF
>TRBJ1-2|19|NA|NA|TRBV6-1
TGTGCCAGCAGTGAAGTGAGACAGGCCTTTTCGGGGTCGGACTATGGCTACACCTTC
CASSEVRQAFSGSDYGYTF
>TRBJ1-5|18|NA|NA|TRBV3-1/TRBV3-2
TGTGCCAGCAGCCATCCAGTTTGGCAACGAACCATCAATCAGCCCCAGCATTTT
CASSHPVWQRTINQPQHF
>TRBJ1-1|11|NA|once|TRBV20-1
TGCAGTGCTAGAGGGGGGGCTGAAGCTTTCTTT
CSARGGAEAFF
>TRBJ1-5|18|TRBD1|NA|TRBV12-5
TGTGCTAGTGGTTTGGTAGGGGGCCGACAGGGCTACAATCAGCCCCAGCATTTT
CASGLVGGRQGYNQPQHF
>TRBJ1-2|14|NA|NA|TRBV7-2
TGTGCCAGCAGCCCATTGACAGTGAACTATGGCTACACCTTC
CASSPLTVNYGYTF
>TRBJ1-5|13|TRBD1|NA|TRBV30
TGTGCCTGGAGTGCAACAGGGGACCAGCCCCAGCATTTT
CAWSATGDQPQHF
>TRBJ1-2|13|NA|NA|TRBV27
TGTGCCAGCAGTTTGACGGGAAACTATGGCTACACCTTC
CASSLTGNYGYTF
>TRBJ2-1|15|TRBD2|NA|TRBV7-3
TGTGCCAGCAGCTTACTGCGGGGGGCTTACAATGAGCAGTTCTTC
CASSLLRGAYNEQFF
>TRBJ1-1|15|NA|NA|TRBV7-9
TGTGCCAGCAGCTGGAACGACCCGGGGAGCACTGAAGCTTTCTTT
CASSWNDPGSTEAFF
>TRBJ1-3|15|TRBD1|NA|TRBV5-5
TGTGCCAGCAGCTTGACAGGGGGAAGTGGAAACACCATATATTTT
CASSLTGGSGNTIYF
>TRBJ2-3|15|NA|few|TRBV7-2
TGTGCCAGCAGCTTAGAGGACTCAAAAGGGAATACGCAGTATTTT
CASSLEDSKGNTQYF
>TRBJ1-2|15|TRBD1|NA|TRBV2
TGTGCCAGCAGCCCCGACAGGGGCCCGGGGTATGGCTACACCTTC
CASSPDRGPGYGYTF
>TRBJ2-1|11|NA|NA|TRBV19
TGTGCCAGTAGTATTAGATATGAGCAGTTCTTC
CASSIRYEQFF
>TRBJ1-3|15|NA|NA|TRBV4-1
TGCGCCAGCAGCCAAGACAGAAGCTCTGGAAACACCATATATTTT
CASSQDRSSGNTIYF
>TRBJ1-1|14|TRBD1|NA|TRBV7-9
TGTGCCAGCAGCTCCACAGGGGGGGCCACTGAAGCTTTCTTT
CASSSTGGATEAFF
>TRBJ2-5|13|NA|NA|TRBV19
TGTGCCAGTAGTATAGGCAGCGGTGAGACCCAGTACTTC
CASSIGSGETQYF
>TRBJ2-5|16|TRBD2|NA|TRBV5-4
TGTGCCAGCAGCTTGGATTCTAGCGGGGGGGCGGAGACCCAGTACTTC
CASSLDSSGGAETQYF
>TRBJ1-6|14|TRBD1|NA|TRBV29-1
TGCAGCATCAGACAGGGAGGAGATAATTCACCCCTCCACTTT
CSIRQGGDNSPLHF
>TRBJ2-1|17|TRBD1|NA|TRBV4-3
TGCGCCAGCAGCCAAGACGCAAGGACAGGGAAATTCGATGAGCAGTTCTTC
CASSQDARTGKFDEQFF
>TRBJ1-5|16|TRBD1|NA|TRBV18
TGTGCCAGCTCACCACCTAACAGGGGTGGCAATCAGCCCCAGCATTTT
CASSPPNRGGNQPQHF
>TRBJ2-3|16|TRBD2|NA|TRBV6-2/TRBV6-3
TGTGCCAGCACCCCTGTTAGCGGGGGGATCACAGATACGCAGTATTTT
CASTPVSGGITDTQYF
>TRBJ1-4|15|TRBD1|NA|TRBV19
TGTGCCAGTAGTCGTACCGGGACAGGGACTGAAAAACTGTTTTTT
CASSRTGTGTEKLFF
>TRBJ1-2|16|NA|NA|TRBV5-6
TGTGCCAGCAGCTTGGCTCGGGTTGAGGCAGACTATGGCTACACCTTC
CASSLARVEADYGYTF
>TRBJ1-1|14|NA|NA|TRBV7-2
TGTGCCAGCAGCTTAGCCGGGGTTAGAATTGAAGCTTTCTTT
CASSLAGVRIEAFF
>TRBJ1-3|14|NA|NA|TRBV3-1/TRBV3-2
TGTGCCAGCAGCCTGATAGGAGGTGGAAACACCATATATTTT
CASSLIGGGNTIYF
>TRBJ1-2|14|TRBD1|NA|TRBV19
TGTGCCAGTAGCCGACAGGGGGCTACCTATGGCTACACCTTC
CASSRQGATYGYTF
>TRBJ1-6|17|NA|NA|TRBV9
TGTGCCAGCAGCGTAGGAGGGTCAGTCCCCTATAATTCACCCCTCCACTTT
CASSVGGSVPYNSPLHF
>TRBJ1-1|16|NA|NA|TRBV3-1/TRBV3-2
TGTGCCAGCAGCCAATGGGAGTCGACGAGGAACACTGAAGCTTTCTTT
CASSQWESTRNTEAFF
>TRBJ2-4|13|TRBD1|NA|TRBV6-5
TGTGCCAGCAGTAAAACGGGACAGGGAATTCAGTACTTC
CASSKTGQGIQYF
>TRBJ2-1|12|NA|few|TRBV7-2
TGTGCCAGCAGCCTGACTAGGAATGAGCAGTTCTTC
CASSLTRNEQFF
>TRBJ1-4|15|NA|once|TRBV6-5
TGTGCCAGCAGTTACATACAGGGAACTAATGAAAAACTGTTTTTT
CASSYIQGTNEKLFF
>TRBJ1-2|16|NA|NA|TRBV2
TGTGCCAGCAGTCTTGACTTTCTCTCAGCTAACTATGGCTACACCTTC
CASSLDFLSANYGYTF
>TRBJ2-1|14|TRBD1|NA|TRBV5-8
TGTGCCAGCAACGGGGGGACAGGGTACAATGAGCAGTTCTTC
CASNGGTGYNEQFF
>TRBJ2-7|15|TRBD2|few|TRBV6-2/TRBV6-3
TGTGCCAGCAGTTATCCGACTAGCGGGGACTACGAGCAGTACTTC
CASSYPTSGDYEQYF